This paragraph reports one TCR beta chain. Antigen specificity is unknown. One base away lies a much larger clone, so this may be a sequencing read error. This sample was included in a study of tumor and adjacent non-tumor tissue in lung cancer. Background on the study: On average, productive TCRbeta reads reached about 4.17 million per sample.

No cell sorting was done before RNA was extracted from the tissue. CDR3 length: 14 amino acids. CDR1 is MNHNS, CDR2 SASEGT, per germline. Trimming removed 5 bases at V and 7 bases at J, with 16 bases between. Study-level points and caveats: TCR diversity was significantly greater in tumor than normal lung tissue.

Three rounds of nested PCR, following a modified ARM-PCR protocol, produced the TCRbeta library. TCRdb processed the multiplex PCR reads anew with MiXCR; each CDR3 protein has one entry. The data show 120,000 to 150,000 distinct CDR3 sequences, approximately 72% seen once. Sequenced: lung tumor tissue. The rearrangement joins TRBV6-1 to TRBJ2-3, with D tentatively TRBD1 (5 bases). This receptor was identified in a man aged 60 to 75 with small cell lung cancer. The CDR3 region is CASSIYDSTYTQYF. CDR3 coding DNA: TGTGCCAGCAGTATTTACGACAGTACATATACGCAGTATTTT.